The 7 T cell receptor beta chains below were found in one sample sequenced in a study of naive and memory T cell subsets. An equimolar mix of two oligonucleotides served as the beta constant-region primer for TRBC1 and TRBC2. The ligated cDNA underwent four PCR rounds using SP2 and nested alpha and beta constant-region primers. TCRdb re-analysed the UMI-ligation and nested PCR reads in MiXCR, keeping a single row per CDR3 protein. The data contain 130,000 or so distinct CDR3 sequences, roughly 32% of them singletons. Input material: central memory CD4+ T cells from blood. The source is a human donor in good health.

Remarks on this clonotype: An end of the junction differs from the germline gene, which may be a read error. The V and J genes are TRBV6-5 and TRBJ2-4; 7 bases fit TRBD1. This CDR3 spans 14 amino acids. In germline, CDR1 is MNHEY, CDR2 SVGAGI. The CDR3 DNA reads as TGTGCCAGCAGTCCCGGGACAGCCAGAAACATTCAGTACTTC. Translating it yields CASSPGTARNIQYF.

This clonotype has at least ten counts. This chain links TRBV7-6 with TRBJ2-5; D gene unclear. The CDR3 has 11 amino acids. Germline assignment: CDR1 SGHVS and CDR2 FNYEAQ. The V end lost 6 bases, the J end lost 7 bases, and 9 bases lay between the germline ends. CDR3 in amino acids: CASSYRSTQYF. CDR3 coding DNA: TGTGCCAGCAGTTATCGCTCGACCCAGTACTTC. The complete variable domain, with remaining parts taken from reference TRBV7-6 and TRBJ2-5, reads GAGVSQSPRYKVTKRGQDVALRCDPISGHVSLYWYRQALGQGPEFLTYFNYEAQQDKSGLPNDRFSAERPEGSISTLTIQRTEQRDSAMYRCASSYRSTQYFGPGTRLLVL.

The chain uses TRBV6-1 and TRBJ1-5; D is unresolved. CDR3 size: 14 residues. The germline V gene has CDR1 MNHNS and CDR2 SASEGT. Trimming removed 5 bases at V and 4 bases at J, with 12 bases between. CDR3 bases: TGTGCCAGCAGTCACTTGGGTTCTAATCAGCCCCAGCATTTT. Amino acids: CASSHLGSNQPQHF.

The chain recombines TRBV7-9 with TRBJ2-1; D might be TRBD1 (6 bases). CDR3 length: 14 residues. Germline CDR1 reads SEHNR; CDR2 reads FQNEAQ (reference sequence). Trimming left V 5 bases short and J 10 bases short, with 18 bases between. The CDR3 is CASSAVNRAGEQFF. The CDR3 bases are TGTGCCAGCAGCGCCGTAAACAGGGCGGGCGAGCAGTTCTTC.

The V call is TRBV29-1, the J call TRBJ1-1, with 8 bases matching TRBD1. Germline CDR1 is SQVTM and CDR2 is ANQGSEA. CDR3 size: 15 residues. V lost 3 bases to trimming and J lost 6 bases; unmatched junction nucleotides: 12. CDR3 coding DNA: TGCAGCGTTGATTTACTCCAGGGGGCCTCGTCTGAAGCTTTCTTT. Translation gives CSVDLLQGASSEAFF.

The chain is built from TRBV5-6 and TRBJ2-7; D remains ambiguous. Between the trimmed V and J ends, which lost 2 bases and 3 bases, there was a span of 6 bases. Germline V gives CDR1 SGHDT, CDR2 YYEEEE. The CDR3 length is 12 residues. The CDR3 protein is CASSLKDYEQYF. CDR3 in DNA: TGTGCCAGCAGCTTAAAGGACTACGAGCAGTACTTC. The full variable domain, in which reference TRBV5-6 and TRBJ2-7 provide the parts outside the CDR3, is DAGVTQSPTHLIKTRGQQVTLRCSPKSGHDTVSWYQQALGQGPQFIFQYYEEEERQRGNFPDRFSGHQFPNYSSELNVNALLLGDSALYLCASSLKDYEQYFGPGTRLTVT.

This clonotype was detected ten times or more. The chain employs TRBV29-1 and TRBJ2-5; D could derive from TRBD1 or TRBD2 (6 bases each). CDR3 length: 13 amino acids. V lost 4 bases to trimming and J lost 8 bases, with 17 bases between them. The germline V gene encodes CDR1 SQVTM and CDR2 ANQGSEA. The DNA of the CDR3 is TGCAGCGTTGTGTTGGGGGGCGCAGACACCCAGTACTTC. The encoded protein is CSVVLGGADTQYF.